This TCR beta chain was found in a study of blood T cell repertoires in COVID-19. The wider study: Acute and convalescent COVID-19 samples came from the United States, Italy and Spain. The cDNA or gDNA used as material had been derived from T cells, B-cell-depleted T cells, or PBMCs.

Libraries were prepared by immunoSEQ multiplex PCR; TCRdb keeps only in-frame clonotypes and omits some of them. In the table there are about 140,000 clones, under 90% of which are singletons. This CDR3 has 15 residues. The junction had 10 bases not matched to a gene; V was cut back by 8 bases and J by 4 bases. From germline, CDR1 is SNHLY and CDR2 FYNNEI. This sequence originates from a woman under 30 who had been exposed to COVID-19. Material for sequencing was PBMCs or T cells enriched from blood (not recorded which). The chain joins TRBV2 to TRBJ2-7, with TRBD2 matching 11 bases. The CDR3 here is CASRGGGTSGYEQYF. CDR3 nucleotides: TGTGCCAGCCGTGGGGGTGGGACTAGCGGATACGAGCAGTACTTC.